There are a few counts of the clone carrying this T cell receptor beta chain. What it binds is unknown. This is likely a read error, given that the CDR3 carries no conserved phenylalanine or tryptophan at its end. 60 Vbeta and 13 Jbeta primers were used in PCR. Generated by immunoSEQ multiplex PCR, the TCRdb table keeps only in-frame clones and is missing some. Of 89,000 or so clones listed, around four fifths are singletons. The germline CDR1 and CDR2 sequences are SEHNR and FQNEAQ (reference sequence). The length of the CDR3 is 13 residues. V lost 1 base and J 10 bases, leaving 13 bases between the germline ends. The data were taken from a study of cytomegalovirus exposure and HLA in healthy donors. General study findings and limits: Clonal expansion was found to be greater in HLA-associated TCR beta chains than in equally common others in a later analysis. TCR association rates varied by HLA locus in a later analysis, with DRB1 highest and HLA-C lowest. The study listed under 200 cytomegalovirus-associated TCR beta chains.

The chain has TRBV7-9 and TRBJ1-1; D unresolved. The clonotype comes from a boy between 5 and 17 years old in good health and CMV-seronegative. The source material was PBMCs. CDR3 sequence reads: CASSLGGDSRAFV. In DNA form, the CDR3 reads TGTGCCAGCAGCTTAGGAGGCGATTCTAGAGCTTTCGTT.